The 32 T cell receptor beta chains presented below share a single source sample, sequenced in a study of T cell responses to AZD1222 COVID-19 vaccine. Method: immunoSEQ multiplex PCR; TCRdb's copy keeps in-frame clones and lacks some. The repertoire holds some 120,000 clones, with approximately 85% as singletons. The sequencing used peripheral blood, collected 28 days after the second AZD1222 dose. The receptors originated from an adult who received the AZD1222 COVID-19 vaccine.

The rearrangement links TRBV19 to TRBJ1-2, with D possibly matching TRBD1 (6 bases). The CDR3 sequence is 15 residues long. Trimming cost V 3 bases and J 3 bases, with 14 bases left between them. CDR1 and CDR2 (germline): LNHDA, SQIVND (reference sequence). CDR3 sequence: CASSISWTADYGYTF. The DNA of the CDR3 is TGTGCCAGTAGTATCTCATGGACAGCGGACTATGGCTACACCTTC.

This clone was recorded only once. CDR3 residues: CASSHNEGETQYF. In nucleotides, the CDR3 is TGTGCCAGCAGCCATAATGAAGGAGAGACCCAGTACTTC. The chain employs TRBV3-1 (or the pseudogene TRBV3-2) and TRBJ2-5; no reliable D call. Germline CDR1 reads LGHDT; CDR2 reads YNNKEL (reference sequence). The germline V and J ends were trimmed by 3 bases and 4 bases, with 9 bases remaining between them. The CDR3 sequence is 13 residues long.

V and J are TRBV6-1 and TRBJ1-2, with 12 bases lining up with TRBD1. With 4 bases clipped from V and 1 base from J, the junction kept 13 bases outside the gene matches. The CDR3 loop spans 19 amino acids. Germline CDR1 is MNHNS and CDR2 is SASEGT. CDR3 DNA: TGTGCCAGCAGTGGTTATCCCGGGACAGGGGGCAGAAATAACTATGGCTACACCTTC. It codes for CASSGYPGTGGRNNYGYTF.

The gene calls are TRBV28 and TRBJ2-7; 10 bases agree with TRBD1. The germline V gene encodes CDR1 MDHEN and CDR2 SYDVKM. This CDR3 has 13 residues. V lost 5 bases, J lost 6 bases, and 4 bases stayed unmatched. This CDR3 reads CASSPGTGAEQYF. CDR3 in DNA: TGTGCCAGCAGTCCGGGGACAGGGGCCGAGCAGTACTTC.

The chain recombines TRBV5-1 with TRBJ1-2; D call uncertain. The germline V and J ends were trimmed by 0 bases and 4 bases, with 4 bases remaining between them. CDR1 is SGHRS and CDR2 is YFSETQ in the germline V gene. The CDR3 has 12 amino acids. CDR3 sequence (DNA): TGCGCCAGCAGCTTGGAGGTCTATGGCTACACCTTC. This encodes CASSLEVYGYTF.

The chain carries TRBV3-1 (or the pseudogene TRBV3-2) and TRBJ1-1; the match to TRBD1 covers 8 bases. J lost 7 bases, V lost 3 bases, and 4 bases had no gene match. The CDR3 runs to 13 residues. The germline CDR1 and CDR2 sequences are LGHDT and YNNKEL (reference sequence). Here the CDR3 DNA reads TGTGCCAGCAGCCATAATGACAGGGGTGAAGCTTTCTTT. Amino acids: CASSHNDRGEAFF.

In this sample, this clone turned up a few times. DNA for the CDR3: TGTGCCATCTGTCCTGCGAACACCGGGGAGCTGTTTTTT. Encoded protein: CAICPANTGELFF. The V call is TRBV10-3, the J call TRBJ2-2; D not resolved. The CDR3 extends over 13 amino acids. CDR1 and CDR2 (germline): ENHRY, SYGVKD. Trimming took 8 bases from V and 0 from J, leaving 7 bases between them.

The genes are TRBV24-1 and TRBJ1-2; D gene ambiguous. The CDR3 is 14 residues long. The germline V gene encodes CDR1 KGHDR and CDR2 SFDVKD. Trimming left V 3 bases short and J 4 bases short, with 11 bases between. CDR3 sequence reads: CATSDKGNLYGYTF. The CDR3 bases are TGTGCCACCAGTGATAAAGGAAATCTCTATGGCTACACCTTC.

This clone was seen just once. The chain has TRBV4-2 and TRBJ1-1, with 8 bases fitting TRBD1. CDR3 length: 16 residues. Trimming cost V 1 base and J 6 bases; bases outside gene matches: 10. The germline V gene encodes CDR1 LGHNA and CDR2 YNFKEQ. The CDR3 nucleotides read TGTGCCAGCAGCCAAGCTAAGACAGGGGAATCCCCTGAAGCTTTCTTT. This translates into CASSQAKTGESPEAFF.

The V call is TRBV21-1, the J call TRBJ1-4; TRBD1, as called in the table, went unchecked against the DNA. TRBV21-1 is annotated as a pseudogene. There are 13 residues in the CDR3. As DNA, the CDR3 is TGTGCCAGCAGCAGAACAGGGACGGGAAAAACTGTTTTT. Its translation is CASSRTGTGKTVF.

The J gene is TRBJ2-3, the V gene TRBV14, with 9 bases fitting TRBD2. This CDR3 spans 20 amino acids. V dropped 1 base and J dropped 6; count of bases not matched to a gene: 20. Germline V gives CDR1 SGHDN, CDR2 FVKESK. The CDR3 sequence: CASSQGGRGLAKAGVDTQYF. The CDR3 DNA is TGTGCCAGCAGCCAAGGCGGGAGGGGCCTAGCCAAAGCGGGGGTCGATACGCAGTATTTT.

The V gene is TRBV18, the J gene TRBJ2-7; either TRBD1 or TRBD2 may fit D (5 bases each). Deletions cut 1 base from V and 3 bases from J, with 13 bases between. This CDR3 has 15 amino acids. CDR1 and CDR2 from the germline V gene are KGHSH and LQKENI. The CDR3 protein is CASSPRDRTYYEQYF. The CDR3 DNA reads as TGTGCCAGCTCACCACGGGACCGAACGTACTACGAGCAGTACTTC. Drawing the rest from reference TRBV18 and TRBJ2-7, the complete variable domain is NAGVMQNPRHLVRRRGQEARLRCSPMKGHSHVYWYRQLPEEGLKFMVYLQKENIIDESGMPKERFSAEFPKEGPSILRIQQVVRGDSAAYFCASSPRDRTYYEQYFGPGTRLTVT.

The genes are TRBV28 and TRBJ1-2; D not certain. Germline values: CDR1 MDHEN, CDR2 SYDVKM. The CDR3 length is 15 residues. The germline V and J ends were trimmed by 5 bases and 4 bases, with 17 bases remaining between them. CDR3 loop: CASSPPGPSPYGYTF. Here the CDR3 DNA reads TGTGCCAGCAGTCCACCTGGGCCTTCCCCCTATGGCTACACCTTC.

The genes are TRBV24-1 and TRBJ2-7; D remains ambiguous. CDR1 and CDR2 from the germline V gene are KGHDR and SFDVKD. The CDR3 contains 12 residues. The V end lost 5 bases, the J end lost 5 bases, and 9 bases lay between the germline ends. The CDR3 protein is CATSGNTDEQYF. The CDR3, as DNA: TGTGCCACCAGTGGAAACACAGACGAGCAGTACTTC.

The genes are TRBV5-4 and TRBJ1-6; perhaps TRBD1 as D (5 bases). V was pared by 4 bases and J by 7 bases, with 15 bases between. CDR1 SGHNT and CDR2 YYREEE come from the germline V gene (reference sequence). This CDR3 comprises 15 residues. CDR3 nucleotides: TGTGCCAGCAGCAGCACCGGGACTAAGAATTCACCCCTCCACTTT. Protein product: CASSSTGTKNSPLHF.

The rearrangement joins TRBV5-1 to TRBJ2-3, with D uncertain. Germline assignment: CDR1 SGHRS and CDR2 YFSETQ. The germline V and J ends were trimmed by 1 base and 1 base, with 4 bases remaining between them. This CDR3 has 13 amino acids. The CDR3 loop is CASSLQGTDTQYF. The CDR3 coding sequence is TGCGCCAGCAGCTTGCAGGGCACAGATACGCAGTATTTT.

The rearrangement links TRBV19 to TRBJ1-4, with a possible D match to TRBD1 (5 bases). Looked up from germline, CDR1 is LNHDA and CDR2 is SQIVND (reference sequence). Trimming stripped 3 bases from V and 8 bases from J, with 13 bases between. This CDR3 has 14 amino acids. CDR3 DNA: TGTGCCAGTAGTATGGGGGGGGAAGTAGAAAAACTGTTTTTT. Residues: CASSMGGEVEKLFF.

This clone was detected once. CDR3 amino acids: CAYIQTVANYGYTF. The CDR3 nucleotides read TGTGCCTATATACAGACGGTGGCCAACTATGGCTACACCTTC. This chain joins TRBV30 and TRBJ1-2; D not certain. With 7 bases removed from V and 2 bases from J, the gap between germline ends came to 17 bases. From germline, CDR1 is GTSNPN and CDR2 SVGIG (reference sequence). The CDR3 covers 14 residues.

The chain recombines TRBV3-1 (or the pseudogene TRBV3-2) with TRBJ2-6, with a tentative D call TRBD2 (5 bases). CDR1 is LGHDT, CDR2 YNNKEL, per germline (reference sequence). This CDR3 contains 14 residues. V was cut by 4 bases and J by 2 bases, with 6 bases left in between. Written as DNA, the CDR3 is TGTGCCAGCAGCCCCGGGGCTGGGGCCAACGTCCTGACTTTC. It encodes CASSPGAGANVLTF.

The chain uses TRBV6-5 and TRBJ2-1; 12 bases align to TRBD2. The CDR3 is made up of 15 amino acids. V shed 6 bases and J 10 bases; nucleotides not matched to a gene: 10. The germline CDR1 and CDR2 sequences are MNHEY and SVGAGI. Here the CDR3 reads CASSAPGLAGKEQFF. As DNA, the CDR3 is TGTGCCAGCAGCGCACCTGGACTAGCGGGAAAAGAGCAGTTCTTC.

The chain uses TRBV6-4 and TRBJ2-5; TRBD2 agrees at 11 bases. With 5 bases clipped from V and 5 bases from J, the junction kept 7 bases outside the gene matches. The V gene's germline CDR1 is MRHNA and CDR2 SNTAGT. The CDR3 loop spans 15 amino acids. CDR3 sequence (DNA): TGTGCCAGCAGTCTCACTAGCGGGGGAAGCGAGACCCAGTACTTC. Amino acids: CASSLTSGGSETQYF.

CDR3 DNA sequence: TGTGCCAGCAGGGAGACCAAGGGGGCTACGACTGAAGCTTTCTTT. This translates into CASRETKGATTEAFF. V is TRBV6-5 and J is TRBJ1-1; 7 nucleotides line up with TRBD1. The germline V gene has CDR1 MNHEY and CDR2 SVGAGI. The CDR3 loop spans 15 amino acids. J gave up 5 bases and V 6 bases, and 12 bases lay outside the gene matches.

V is TRBV7-9 and J is TRBJ2-5; 7 nucleotides line up with TRBD2. Germline CDR1 reads SEHNR; CDR2 reads FQNEAQ (reference sequence). The CDR3 runs 18 residues. The V segment lost 1 base and the J segment 5 bases; nucleotides outside the gene matches: 16. This CDR3 reads CASSLVPQTSRSIETQYF. Here the CDR3 DNA reads TGTGCCAGCAGCTTAGTCCCGCAGACTAGCAGATCGATTGAGACCCAGTACTTC. Complete variable domain (other parts from reference TRBV7-9 and TRBJ2-5): DTGVSQNPRHKITKRGQNVTFRCDPISEHNRLYWYRQTLGQGPEFLTYFQNEAQLEKSRLLSDRFSAERPKGSFSTLEIQRTEQGDSAMYLCASSLVPQTSRSIETQYFGPGTRLLVL.

The chain couples TRBV4-1 to TRBJ2-1; the D gene is possibly TRBD2 (5 bases). Germline CDR1 is MGHRA and CDR2 is YSYEKL. The CDR3 contains 15 residues. Trimming took off 1 base at V and 7 bases at J, with 14 bases between the two ends. For the CDR3, the DNA is TGCGCCAGCAGCCAAGCGCCGGGGATTGGAAATGAGCAGTTCTTC. This translates into CASSQAPGIGNEQFF.

The rearrangement joins TRBV4-3 to TRBJ2-3; possibly TRBD2 for D (6 bases). V dropped 1 base and J dropped 6 bases, with 11 bases sitting between them. The CDR3 contains 14 residues. Germline CDR1 reads LGHNA; CDR2 reads YSLEER. CDR3 amino acids: CASSQGLGRDTQYF. DNA for the CDR3: TGCGCCAGCAGCCAAGGACTGGGGAGGGATACGCAGTATTTT.

The chain links TRBV23-1 to TRBJ2-1; the D gene could be TRBD1 or TRBD2 (5 bases each). TRBV23-1 qualifies as an ORF whose function is uncertain. V lost 2 bases and J lost 5, with 22 bases in between. This CDR3 is built from 18 residues. The CDR3 protein is CASSQTAGVRDVNNEQFF. CDR3 DNA sequence: TGCGCCAGCAGTCAAACCGCCGGGGTTAGGGACGTGAACAATGAGCAGTTCTTC.

The chain joins TRBV2 to TRBJ2-3; TRBD1 is a possible D gene (6 bases). Germline CDR1 and CDR2: SNHLY and FYNNEI. The CDR3 length is 13 residues. Between the trimmed V and J ends, which lost 6 bases and 4 bases, there was a span of 11 bases. CDR3 bases: TGTGCCAGCAGACCAGGGGTCGCAGATACGCAGTATTTT. Amino acids: CASRPGVADTQYF.

This chain uses TRBV6-6 with TRBJ2-6; no clear D. Germline values: CDR1 MNHNY, CDR2 SVGAGI (reference sequence). The CDR3 has 13 amino acids. V shed 10 bases and J shed 0 bases, with 7 bases lying between them. The CDR3 protein is CATDFSGANVLTF. CDR3 coding DNA: TGTGCCACCGATTTCTCTGGGGCCAACGTCCTGACTTTC.

The chain couples TRBV21-1 to TRBJ1-2; TRBD1 reflects the table's D call only, with no check against the DNA. TRBV21-1 is described as a pseudogene. This CDR3 is built from 16 residues. The CDR3 DNA sequence: TGTGCCAGCGGGGTGGTACAGGGGCCAGCTAACTATGGCTACACCTTC. Residues: CASGVVQGPANYGYTF.

The rearrangement links TRBV3-1 (or the pseudogene TRBV3-2) to TRBJ2-7; the D gene is possibly TRBD1 (6 bases). This CDR3 comprises 12 residues. Per the germline V gene, CDR1 is LGHDT and CDR2 is YNNKEL (reference sequence). The V gene lost 5 bases and the J gene lost 6 bases, with 11 bases spanning the gap. The CDR3 coding sequence is TGTGCCAGCAGCGTAACAGGGACCGAGCAGTACTTC. Amino acid sequence: CASSVTGTEQYF.

The chain uses TRBV7-2 and TRBJ2-2; possible D gene TRBD2, 6 bases. This CDR3 contains 15 residues. CDR1 and CDR2 (germline): SGHTA, FQGNSA. V gave up 4 bases and J gave up 0 bases, with 9 bases separating them. The CDR3 here is CASSSGEANTGELFF. CDR3 bases: TGTGCCAGCAGCTCGGGGGAGGCGAACACCGGGGAGCTGTTTTTT.

V gene TRBV27 combines with J gene TRBJ1-6, with a weak D call TRBD1 (5 bases). Trimming pared 3 bases from V and 4 bases from J, leaving 16 bases between. This CDR3 spans 17 amino acids. Germline V lookup: CDR1 MNHEY, CDR2 SMNVEV (reference sequence). For the CDR3, the DNA is TGTGCCAGCAGTTTCGGTAACCCGGGACTGTATAATTCACCCCTCCACTTT. Translated: CASSFGNPGLYNSPLHF.